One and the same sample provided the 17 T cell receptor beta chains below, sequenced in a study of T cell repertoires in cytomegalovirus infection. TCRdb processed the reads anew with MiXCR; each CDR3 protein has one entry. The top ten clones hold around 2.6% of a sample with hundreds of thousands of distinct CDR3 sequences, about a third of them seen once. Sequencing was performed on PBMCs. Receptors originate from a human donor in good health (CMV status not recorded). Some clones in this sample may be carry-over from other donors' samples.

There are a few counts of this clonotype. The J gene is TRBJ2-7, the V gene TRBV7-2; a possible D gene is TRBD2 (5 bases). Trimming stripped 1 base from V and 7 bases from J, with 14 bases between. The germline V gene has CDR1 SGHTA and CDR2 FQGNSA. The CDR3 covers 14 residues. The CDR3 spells CASSLVRAGGEQYF. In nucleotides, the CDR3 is TGTGCCAGCAGCTTAGTTCGGGCAGGCGGGGAGCAGTACTTC.

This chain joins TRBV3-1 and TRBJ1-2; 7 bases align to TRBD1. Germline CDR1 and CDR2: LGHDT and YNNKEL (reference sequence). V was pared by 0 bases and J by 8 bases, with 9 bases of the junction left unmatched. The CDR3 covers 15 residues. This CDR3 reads CASSQDRATGRGYTF. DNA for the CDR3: TGTGCCAGCAGCCAAGATAGGGCGACAGGGAGAGGCTACACCTTC.

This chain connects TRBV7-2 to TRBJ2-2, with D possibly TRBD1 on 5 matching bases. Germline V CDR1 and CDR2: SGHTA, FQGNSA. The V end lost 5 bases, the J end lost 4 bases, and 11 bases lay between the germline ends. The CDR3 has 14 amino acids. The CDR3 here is CASSVDRITGELFF. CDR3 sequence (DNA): TGTGCCAGCAGCGTAGACAGAATCACCGGGGAGCTGTTTTTT.

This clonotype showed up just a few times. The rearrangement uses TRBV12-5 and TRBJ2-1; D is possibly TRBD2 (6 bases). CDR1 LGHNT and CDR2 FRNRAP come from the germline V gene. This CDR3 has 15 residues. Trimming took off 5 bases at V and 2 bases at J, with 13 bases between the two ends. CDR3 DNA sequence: TGTGCTAGTGGTCCCGGAGGGGTGGCCTACAATGAGCAGTTCTTC. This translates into CASGPGGVAYNEQFF.

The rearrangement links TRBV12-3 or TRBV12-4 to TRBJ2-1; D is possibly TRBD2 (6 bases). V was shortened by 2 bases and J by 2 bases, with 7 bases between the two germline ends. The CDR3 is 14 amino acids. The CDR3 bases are TGTGCCAGCAGTTTAAGGAGGGCCTACAATGAGCAGTTCTTC. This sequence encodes CASSLRRAYNEQFF.

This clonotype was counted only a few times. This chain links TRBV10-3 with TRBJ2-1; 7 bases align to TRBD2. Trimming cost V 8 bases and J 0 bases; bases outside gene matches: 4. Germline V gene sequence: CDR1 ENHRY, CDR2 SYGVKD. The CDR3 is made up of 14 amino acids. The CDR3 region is CAIARDYSYNEQFF. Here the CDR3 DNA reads TGTGCCATCGCCAGGGACTACTCCTACAATGAGCAGTTCTTC.

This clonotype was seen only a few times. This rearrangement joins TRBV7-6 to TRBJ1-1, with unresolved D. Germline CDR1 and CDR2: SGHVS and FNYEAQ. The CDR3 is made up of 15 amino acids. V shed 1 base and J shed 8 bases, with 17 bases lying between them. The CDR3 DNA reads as TGTGCCAGCAGCTTAGAGTCTGGCGGGCGTGGGGAAGCTTTCTTT. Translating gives CASSLESGGRGEAFF.

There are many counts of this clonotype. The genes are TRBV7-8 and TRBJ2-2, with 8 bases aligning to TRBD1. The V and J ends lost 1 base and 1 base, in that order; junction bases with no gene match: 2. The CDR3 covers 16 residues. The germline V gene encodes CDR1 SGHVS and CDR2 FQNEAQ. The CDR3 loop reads CASSLGDRRNTGELFF. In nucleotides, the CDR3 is TGTGCCAGCAGCTTAGGGGACAGGAGGAACACCGGGGAGCTGTTTTTT.

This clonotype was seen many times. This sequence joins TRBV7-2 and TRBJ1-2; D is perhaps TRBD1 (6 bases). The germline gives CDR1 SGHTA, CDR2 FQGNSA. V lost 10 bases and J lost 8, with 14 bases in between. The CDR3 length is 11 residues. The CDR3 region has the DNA TGTGCCAAGGGGGGACTACAGGGCTACACCTTC. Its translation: CAKGGLQGYTF.

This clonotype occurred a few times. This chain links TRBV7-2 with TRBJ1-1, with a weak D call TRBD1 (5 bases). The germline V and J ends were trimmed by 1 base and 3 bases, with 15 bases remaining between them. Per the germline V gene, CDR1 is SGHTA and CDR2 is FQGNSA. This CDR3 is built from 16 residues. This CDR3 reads CASSLGSQGIDTEAFF. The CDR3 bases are TGTGCCAGCAGCTTAGGTTCTCAGGGTATAGACACTGAAGCTTTCTTT.

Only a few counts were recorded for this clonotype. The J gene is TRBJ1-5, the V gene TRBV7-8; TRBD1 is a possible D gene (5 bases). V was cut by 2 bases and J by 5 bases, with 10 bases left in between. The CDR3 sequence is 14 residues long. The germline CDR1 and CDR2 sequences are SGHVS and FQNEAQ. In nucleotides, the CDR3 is TGTGCCAGCAGCTTAAGCTGGGGGGATCAGCCCCAGCATTTT. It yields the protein CASSLSWGDQPQHF.

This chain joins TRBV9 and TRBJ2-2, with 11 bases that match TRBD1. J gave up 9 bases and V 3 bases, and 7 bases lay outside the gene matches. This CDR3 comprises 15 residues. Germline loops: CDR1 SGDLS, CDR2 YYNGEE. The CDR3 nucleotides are TGTGCCAGCAGCGCGGGGACAGGGGGTGGTCGGGAGCTGTTTTTT. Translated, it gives CASSAGTGGGRELFF.

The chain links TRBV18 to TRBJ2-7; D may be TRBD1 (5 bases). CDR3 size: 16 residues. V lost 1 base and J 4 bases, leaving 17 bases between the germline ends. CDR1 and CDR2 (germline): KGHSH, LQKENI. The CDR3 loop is CASSPQQAGRTYEQYF. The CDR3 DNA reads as TGTGCCAGCTCACCACAACAGGCAGGGCGGACGTACGAGCAGTACTTC.

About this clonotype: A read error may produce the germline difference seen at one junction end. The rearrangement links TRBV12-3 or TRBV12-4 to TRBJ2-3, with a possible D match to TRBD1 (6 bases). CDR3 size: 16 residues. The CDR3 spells CASSLKTGSSTDTKYF. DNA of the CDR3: TGTGCCAGCAGCCTAAAGACAGGATCATCCACAGATACGAAGTATTTT.

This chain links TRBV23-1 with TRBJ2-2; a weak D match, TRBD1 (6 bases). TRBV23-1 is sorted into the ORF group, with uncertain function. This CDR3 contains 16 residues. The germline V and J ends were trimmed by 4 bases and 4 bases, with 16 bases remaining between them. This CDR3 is CASSRKDSEGTGELFF. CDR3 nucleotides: TGCGCCAGCAGTCGGAAGGACAGTGAGGGCACCGGGGAGCTGTTTTTT.

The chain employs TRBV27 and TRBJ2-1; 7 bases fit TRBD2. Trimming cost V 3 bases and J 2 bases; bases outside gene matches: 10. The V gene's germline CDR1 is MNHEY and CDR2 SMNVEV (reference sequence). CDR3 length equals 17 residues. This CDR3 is CASSLEGSGGPYNEQFF. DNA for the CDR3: TGTGCCAGCAGTTTGGAGGGTTCGGGAGGTCCCTACAATGAGCAGTTCTTC.

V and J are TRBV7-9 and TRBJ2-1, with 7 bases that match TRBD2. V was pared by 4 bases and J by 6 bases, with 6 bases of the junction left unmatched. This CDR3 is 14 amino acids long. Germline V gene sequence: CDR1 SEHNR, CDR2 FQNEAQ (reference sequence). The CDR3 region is CASSSSGAANEQFF. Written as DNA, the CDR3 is TGTGCCAGCAGCTCTAGCGGAGCAGCCAATGAGCAGTTCTTC.